This T cell receptor beta chain was documented in a study of spatial heterogeneity in lung cancer. Germline values: CDR1 DFQATT, CDR2 SNEGSKA (reference sequence). V dropped 3 bases and J dropped 5; count of bases not matched to a gene: 6. This CDR3 contains 14 residues. The time point here: sample taken at primary tumor resection. Researchers sequenced whole RNA taken from tumor, nontumor lung or frozen PBMC without sorting. This clonotype appeared many times. TCRdb ran MiXCR on the 5' RACE reads and lists one entry per CDR3 protein. The data show roughly 39,000 distinct CDR3 sequences, about 6.7% seen once.

The rearrangement uses TRBV20-1 and TRBJ2-7, with TRBD1 identical over 11 bases. This material consisted of PBMCs, taken at surgery. The TCR was taken from a female donor with early-stage non-small cell lung cancer. In DNA, the CDR3 is TGCAGTGCTAGGCCTGGGACAGGGGGGGACGAGCAGTACTTC. Its translation: CSARPGTGGDEQYF.